The 12 T cell receptor beta chains presented below share a single source sample, sequenced in a study of blood T cell repertoires in COVID-19 (dated by TCRdb to about 2020). The protocol used for the library was the immunoSEQ multiplex PCR assay. Held by TCRdb, this immuneACCESS table contains in-frame sequences only and omits some clones. Under half of the omission traces to an unresolved V gene where checked; the cause of the rest is unknown. The sample table lists approximately 280,000 clones, 70% to 85% of them with a count of one. Almost 1.5% of the sample comes from the top ten. Sequencing was carried out using peripheral blood. The receptors derive from a human donor with COVID-19, enrolled during active disease. The donor label of this sample is uncertain.

The chain is built from TRBV2 and TRBJ2-3; a weak D match, TRBD2 (6 bases). CDR1 is SNHLY, CDR2 FYNNEI, per germline. Trimming stripped 6 bases from V and 0 bases from J, with 10 bases between. The CDR3 length is 14 residues. CDR3 coding DNA: TGTGCCAGCAGGGTAGCGGAAAGCACAGATACGCAGTATTTT. Residues: CASRVAESTDTQYF. The full variable domain, in which reference TRBV2 and TRBJ2-3 provide the parts outside the CDR3, is EPEVTQTPSHQVTQMGQEVILRCVPISNHLYFYWYRQILGQKVEFLVSFYNNEISEKSEIFDDQFSVERPDGSNFTLKIRSTKLEDSAMYFCASRVAESTDTQYFGPGTRLTVL.

This chain joins TRBV9 and TRBJ1-1; D remains ambiguous. V gave up 3 bases and J gave up 2 bases, with 5 bases separating them. Germline V gene sequence: CDR1 SGDLS, CDR2 YYNGEE. The CDR3 runs to 12 residues. The CDR3 bases are TGTGCCAGCAGCGGGAGAAACACTGAAGCTTTCTTT. This codes for CASSGRNTEAFF.

The gene calls are TRBV29-1 and TRBJ2-1, with 8 bases identical to TRBD1. Germline assignment: CDR1 SQVTM and CDR2 ANQGSEA. CDR3 length equals 13 residues. Unmatched junction bases numbered 4, after V lost 7 bases and J lost 2 bases. The CDR3 DNA reads as TGCAGCGCCGGGACAGGTCCCTACAATGAGCAGTTCTTC. Its translation: CSAGTGPYNEQFF.

The sample holds a few counts of this clone. The chain carries TRBV6-5 and TRBJ1-5; TRBD1 might be the D (5 bases). CDR1 and CDR2 (germline): MNHEY, SVGAGI. Trimming left V 4 bases short and J 7 bases short, with 14 bases between. The CDR3 is 14 amino acids. The CDR3 loop reads CASSSTAVRQPQHF. Written as DNA, the CDR3 is TGTGCCAGCAGTTCGACAGCCGTCCGGCAGCCCCAGCATTTT.

The gene calls are TRBV7-9 and TRBJ1-4; no definite D call. CDR1 is SEHNR and CDR2 is FQNEAQ in the germline V gene (reference sequence). Between the trimmed V and J ends, which lost 3 bases and 8 bases, there was a span of 10 bases. The CDR3 has 13 residues. The DNA for the CDR3 is TGTGCCAGCAGCTTTTTACTCGCGGAAAAACTGTTTTTT. Its protein product is CASSFLLAEKLFF.

The chain carries TRBV11-1 and TRBJ2-1; a weak D match, TRBD2 (6 bases). V lost 0 bases to trimming and J lost 5 bases, with 20 bases between them. Germline assignment: CDR1 SGHAT and CDR2 FQDESV (reference sequence). This CDR3 comprises 18 residues. CDR3 coding DNA: TGTGCCAGCAGCTTAGCCGTGGGGCGGGAAAGAGGGGACAATGAGCAGTTCTTC. As protein: CASSLAVGRERGDNEQFF.

This chain joins TRBV29-1 and TRBJ1-2; 10 positions match TRBD1. Trimming at V came to 7 bases and at J to 7 bases, leaving 9 bases not matched to a gene. The CDR3 runs 13 residues. Looked up from germline, CDR1 is SQVTM and CDR2 is ANQGSEA. The CDR3 region has the DNA TGCAGCGCGAGGACAGGGGGGATTTTTGGCTACACCTTC. The encoded protein is CSARTGGIFGYTF.

This sequence joins TRBV6-5 and TRBJ2-1; 11 bases agree with TRBD1. CDR3 length equals 15 residues. Trimming took 4 bases from V and 8 from J; bases not matched to a gene: 7. CDR1 is MNHEY and CDR2 is SVGAGI in the germline V gene. The CDR3, as DNA: TGTGCCAGCAGTTTGCCGGGACAGGGGGGGGATGAGCAGTTCTTC. The encoded protein is CASSLPGQGGDEQFF.

This clone was detected once. The chain couples TRBV7-3 to TRBJ2-2; TRBD1 aligns across 7 bases. CDR1 SGHTA and CDR2 FQGTGA come from the germline V gene. This CDR3 region has 19 residues. V trimming: 6 bases; J trimming: 0 bases; junction bases outside the gene matches: 16. CDR3 in amino acids: CASRQNRDRDYSNTGELFF. CDR3 coding DNA: TGTGCCAGCAGGCAGAACCGGGACAGAGACTATTCGAACACCGGGGAGCTGTTTTTT.

V usage is TRBV29-1 and J usage is TRBJ2-1, with 12 bases lining up with TRBD2. This CDR3 has 16 residues. With V trimmed by 6 bases and J by 7 bases, 13 bases remained unmatched. The germline gives CDR1 SQVTM, CDR2 ANQGSEA. The CDR3 region is CSVPSTLAGGRNEQFF. The CDR3 region has the DNA TGCAGCGTCCCTTCTACACTAGCGGGAGGTAGGAATGAGCAGTTCTTC.

This chain joins TRBV20-1 and TRBJ2-1; the D gene is possibly TRBD1 (5 bases). The V gene's germline CDR1 is DFQATT and CDR2 SNEGSKA (reference sequence). The CDR3 loop spans 10 amino acids. Trimming stripped 6 bases from V and 7 bases from J, with 7 bases between. The CDR3 loop reads CSATANEQFF. The DNA for the CDR3 is TGCAGTGCGACAGCTAATGAGCAGTTCTTC.

This chain joins TRBV6-1 and TRBJ2-2; 12 bases align to TRBD2. CDR3 size: 20 residues. Trimming at V came to 0 bases and at J to 0 bases, leaving 8 bases not matched to a gene. Per the germline V gene, CDR1 is MNHNS and CDR2 is SASEGT. The CDR3 region is CASSEAPLAGGLANTGELFF. CDR3 sequence (DNA): TGTGCCAGCAGTGAAGCGCCACTAGCGGGAGGCCTCGCGAACACCGGGGAGCTGTTTTTT.